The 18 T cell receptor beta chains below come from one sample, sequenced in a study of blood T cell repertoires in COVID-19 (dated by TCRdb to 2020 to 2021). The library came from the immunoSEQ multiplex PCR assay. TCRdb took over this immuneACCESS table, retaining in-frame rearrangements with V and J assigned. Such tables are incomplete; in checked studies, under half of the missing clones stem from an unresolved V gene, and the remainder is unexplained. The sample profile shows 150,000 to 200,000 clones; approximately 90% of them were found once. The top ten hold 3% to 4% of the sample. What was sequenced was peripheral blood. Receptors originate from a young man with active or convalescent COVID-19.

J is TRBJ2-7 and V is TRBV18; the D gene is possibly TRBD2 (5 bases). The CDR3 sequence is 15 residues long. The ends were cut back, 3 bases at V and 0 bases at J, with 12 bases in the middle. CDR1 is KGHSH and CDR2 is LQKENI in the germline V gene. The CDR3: CASSPRGSGSYEQYF. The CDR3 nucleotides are TGTGCCAGCTCACCGAGAGGGTCGGGCTCCTACGAGCAGTACTTC.

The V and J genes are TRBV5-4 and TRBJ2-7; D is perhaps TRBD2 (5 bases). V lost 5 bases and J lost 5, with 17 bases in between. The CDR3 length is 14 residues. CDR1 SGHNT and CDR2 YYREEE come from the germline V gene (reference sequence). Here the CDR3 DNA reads TGTGCCAGCAGTTTTGCCGGGATTCACCACGAGCAGTACTTC. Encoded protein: CASSFAGIHHEQYF.

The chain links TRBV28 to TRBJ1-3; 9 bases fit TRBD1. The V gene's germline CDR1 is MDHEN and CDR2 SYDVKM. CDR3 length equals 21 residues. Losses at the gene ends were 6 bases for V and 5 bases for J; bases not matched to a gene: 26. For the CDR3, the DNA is TGTGCCAGCAGCATGGAGGGACAGGGCGGTTTTCTAAACCAACTCCGAAACACCATATATTTT. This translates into CASSMEGQGGFLNQLRNTIYF.

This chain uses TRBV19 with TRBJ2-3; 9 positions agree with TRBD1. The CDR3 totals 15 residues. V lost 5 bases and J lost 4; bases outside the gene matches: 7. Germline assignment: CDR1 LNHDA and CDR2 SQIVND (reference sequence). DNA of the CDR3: TGTGCCAGTAGTCCAGACAGGGGGGGGGCAGATACGCAGTATTTT. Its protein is CASSPDRGGADTQYF. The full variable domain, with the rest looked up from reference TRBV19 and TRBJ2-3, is DGGITQSPKYLFRKEGQNVTLSCEQNLNHDAMYWYRQDPGQGLRLIYYSQIVNDFQKGDIAEGYSVSREKKESFPLTVTSAQKNPTAFYLCASSPDRGGADTQYFGPGTRLTVL.

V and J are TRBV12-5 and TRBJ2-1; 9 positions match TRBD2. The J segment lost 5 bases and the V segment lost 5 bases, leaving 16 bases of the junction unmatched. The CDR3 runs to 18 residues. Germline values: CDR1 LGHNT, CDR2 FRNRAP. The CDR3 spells CASGPPPHEREDNNEQFF. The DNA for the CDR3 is TGTGCTAGTGGTCCCCCCCCTCATGAGCGGGAGGACAACAATGAGCAGTTCTTC.

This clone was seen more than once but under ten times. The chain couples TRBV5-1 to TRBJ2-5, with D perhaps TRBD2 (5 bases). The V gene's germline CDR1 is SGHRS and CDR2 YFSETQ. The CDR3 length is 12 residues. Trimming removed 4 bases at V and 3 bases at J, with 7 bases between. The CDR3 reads CASSLAEETQYF. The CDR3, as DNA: TGCGCCAGCAGCCTAGCTGAAGAGACCCAGTACTTC.

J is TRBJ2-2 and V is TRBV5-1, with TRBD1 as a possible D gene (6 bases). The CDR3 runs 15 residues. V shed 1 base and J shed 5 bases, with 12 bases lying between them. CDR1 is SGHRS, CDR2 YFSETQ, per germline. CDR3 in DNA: TGCGCCAGCAGCTTGCTGGGGGCAGAAACCGGGGAGCTGTTTTTT. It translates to CASSLLGAETGELFF. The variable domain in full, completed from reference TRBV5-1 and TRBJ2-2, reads KAGVTQTPRYLIKTRGQQVTLSCSPISGHRSVSWYQQTPGQGLQFLFEYFSETQRNKGNFPGRFSGRQFSNSRSEMNVSTLELGDSALYLCASSLLGAETGELFFGEGSRLTVL.

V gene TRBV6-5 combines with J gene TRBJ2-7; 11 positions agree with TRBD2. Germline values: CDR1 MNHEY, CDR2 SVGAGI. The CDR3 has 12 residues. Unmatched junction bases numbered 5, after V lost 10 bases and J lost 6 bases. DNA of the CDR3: TGTGCCACCGGACTAGCGGGTGGCGAGCAGTACTTC. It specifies CATGLAGGEQYF.

CDR3 residues: CATSRDHYTIYF. For the CDR3, the DNA is TGTGCCACCAGCAGAGATCACTACACCATATATTTT. The chain uses TRBV15 and TRBJ1-3; D is ambiguous. Trimming removed 0 bases at V and 8 bases at J, with 5 bases between. The CDR3 runs to 12 residues. Germline CDR1 LNHNV, CDR2 YYDKDF (reference sequence).

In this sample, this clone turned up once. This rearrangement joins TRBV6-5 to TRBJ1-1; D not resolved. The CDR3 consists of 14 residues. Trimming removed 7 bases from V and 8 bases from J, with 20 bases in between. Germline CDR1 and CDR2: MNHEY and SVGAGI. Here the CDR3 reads CASNWREESLEAFF. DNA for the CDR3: TGTGCCAGCAACTGGAGGGAGGAAAGCCTGGAAGCTTTCTTT.

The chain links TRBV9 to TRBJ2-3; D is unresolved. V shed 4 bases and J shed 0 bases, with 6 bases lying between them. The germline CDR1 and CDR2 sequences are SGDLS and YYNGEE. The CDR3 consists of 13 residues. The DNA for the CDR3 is TGTGCCAGCAGCCCTCAGAGCACAGATACGCAGTATTTT. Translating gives CASSPQSTDTQYF.

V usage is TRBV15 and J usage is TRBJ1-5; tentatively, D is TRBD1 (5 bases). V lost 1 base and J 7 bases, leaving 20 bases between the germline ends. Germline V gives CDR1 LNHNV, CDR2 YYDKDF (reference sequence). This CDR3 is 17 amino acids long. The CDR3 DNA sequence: TGTGCCACCAGCAGAGTTGCGGATGTCAGGGTGAACCAGCCCCAGCATTTT. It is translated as CATSRVADVRVNQPQHF.

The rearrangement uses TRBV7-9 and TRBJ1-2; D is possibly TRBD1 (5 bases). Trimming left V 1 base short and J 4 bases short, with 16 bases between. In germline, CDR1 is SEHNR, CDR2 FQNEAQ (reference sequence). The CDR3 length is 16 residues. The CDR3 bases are TGTGCCAGCAGCTTAGACAGCACCGGGACTGCCTATGGCTACACCTTC. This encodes CASSLDSTGTAYGYTF.

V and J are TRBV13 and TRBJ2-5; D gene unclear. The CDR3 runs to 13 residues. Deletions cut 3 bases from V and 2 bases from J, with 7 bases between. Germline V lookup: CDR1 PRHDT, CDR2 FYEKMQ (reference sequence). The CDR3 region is CASSLRRQETQYF. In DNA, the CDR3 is TGTGCCAGCAGCTTGCGTAGACAAGAGACCCAGTACTTC.

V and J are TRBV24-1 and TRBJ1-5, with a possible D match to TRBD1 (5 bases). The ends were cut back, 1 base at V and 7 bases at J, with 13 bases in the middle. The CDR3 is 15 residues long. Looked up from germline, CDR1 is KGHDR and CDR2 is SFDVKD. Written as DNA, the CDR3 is TGTGCCACCAGTGATTTAGGGCAGGGTGGCCAGCCCCAGCATTTT. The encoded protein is CATSDLGQGGQPQHF.

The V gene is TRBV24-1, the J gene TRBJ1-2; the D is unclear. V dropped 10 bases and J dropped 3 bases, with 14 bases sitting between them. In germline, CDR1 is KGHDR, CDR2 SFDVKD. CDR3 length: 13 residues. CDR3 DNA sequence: TGTGCCACGGAGGGCGGGGTAGACTATGGCTACACCTTC. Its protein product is CATEGGVDYGYTF.

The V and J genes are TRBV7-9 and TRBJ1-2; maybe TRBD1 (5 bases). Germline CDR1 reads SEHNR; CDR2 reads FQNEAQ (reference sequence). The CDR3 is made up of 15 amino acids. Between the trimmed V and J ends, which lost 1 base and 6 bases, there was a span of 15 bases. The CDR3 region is CASSLGGGGRNGYTF. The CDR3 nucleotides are TGTGCCAGCAGCTTAGGGGGCGGAGGGAGGAATGGCTACACCTTC.

The CDR3 is CASSFPGQGRSYNSPLHF. CDR3 nucleotide sequence: TGTGCCAGCAGTTTCCCGGGACAGGGGCGCTCCTATAATTCACCCCTCCACTTT. The chain is built from TRBV27 and TRBJ1-6; TRBD1 matches 10 bases. Germline V gene sequence: CDR1 MNHEY, CDR2 SMNVEV (reference sequence). This CDR3 comprises 18 residues. The J segment lost 0 bases and the V segment lost 3 bases, leaving 5 bases of the junction unmatched.